What follows is one T cell receptor (beta chain) and its context. The CDR3 runs to 14 residues. CDR1 and CDR2 from the germline V gene are LGHDT and YNNKEL (reference sequence). Trimming pared 0 bases from V and 7 bases from J, leaving 12 bases between. The sample originates from a study of T cell responses to AZD1222 COVID-19 vaccine. Here immunoSEQ multiplex PCR was the method, and the copy in TCRdb shows in-frame clones only, minus some. The table lists 80,000 to 90,000 clones, 90% of them singletons. The sequence was collected from an adult in good health. The genes are TRBV3-1 (or the pseudogene TRBV3-2) and TRBJ1-1; D is unclear. This specimen was peripheral blood, taken on day 0 of AZD1222 vaccination. CDR3 amino acids: CASSQDRAANEAFF. Written as DNA, the CDR3 is TGTGCCAGCAGCCAAGATAGGGCAGCTAATGAAGCTTTCTTT.